This T cell receptor beta chain appears in the sequencing data of a study of cytomegalovirus exposure and HLA in healthy donors. Unrecorded immune exposure was likely among donors, who were nominally healthy when sampled. Primers for the PCR totalled 60 Vbeta and 13 Jbeta. As handled by the study authors: Among the unique TCR beta chains that a later analysis counted, about 81 million in all, 10 million to 13 million were shared. TCRdb's copy holds only in-frame clones and misses some; the assay was immunoSEQ multiplex PCR. That table furnishes V, J and clone size, whereas the DNA furnished D and trimming. Of tens of thousands of clones listed, around four fifths are singletons. Concerning this clone itself: Sequence at one end of the junction differs from germline and may be a read error.

The CDR3 extends over 16 amino acids. CDR1 is SEHNR, CDR2 FQNEAQ, per germline (reference sequence). This rearrangement joins TRBV7-9 to TRBJ2-7; 8 bases are shared with TRBD1. The specimen was PBMCs. The clonotype comes from a man aged 40-50 years in good health and CMV-seronegative. The CDR3 loop reads CSSRRSGGAPSYEQYF. The CDR3 DNA sequence: TGTTCCAGCAGAAGATCAGGGGGCGCACCGTCCTACGAGCAGTACTTC.